This is a list of T cell receptor beta chains from one sample in a study of blood T cell repertoires in COVID-19. The method was immunoSEQ multiplex PCR; TCRdb's version includes in-frame clones alone and lacks a portion of them. The data show around 400,000 clones, with around 89% seen just once and 1.2% held by the top ten. The specimen sequenced was peripheral blood. These receptors were obtained from a man aged 35 to 55 with acute or convalescent COVID-19. The CDR3 runs from the conserved cysteine through the conserved F or W. D genes are given only for firm matches. Where a row states a size, it is once, few, many or the class of an expanded clone; other rows omit it.

TRBV4-1,.,TRBD1,TRBJ1-2,TGCGCCAGCAGCCAAAGATTGACAGGGGAGAGGTATGGCTACACCTTC,CASSQRLTGERYGYTF
TRBV5-6,few,.,TRBJ1-2,TGTGCCAGCAGCTTCAGGGGATCGGGCTACACCTTC,CASSFRGSGYTF
TRBV9,.,.,TRBJ2-3,TGTGCCAGCAGCGGTCTAGCAGATACGCAGTATTTT,CASSGLADTQYF
TRBV2,.,.,TRBJ2-7,TGTGCCAGCAGTGCCTACGACAGCTACGAGCAGTACTTC,CASSAYDSYEQYF
TRBV27,.,.,TRBJ2-1,TGTGCCAGCAGTTTAAAACGGCGGGAACTCGACAATGAGCAGTTCTTC,CASSLKRRELDNEQFF
TRBV7-9,.,.,TRBJ1-4,TGTGCCAGCAGCTCCCTGCGGGACTCAAAGGAAAAACTGTTTTTT,CASSSLRDSKEKLFF
TRBV6-2/TRBV6-3,.,.,TRBJ1-6,TGTGCCAGCAGTTACTTGGACAGAGCCTATAATTCACCCCTCCACTTT,CASSYLDRAYNSPLHF
TRBV7-2,.,.,TRBJ2-7,TGTGCCAGCAGCCTTTCTTCTGGAGGCGAGCAGTACTTC,CASSLSSGGEQYF
TRBV5-4,.,TRBD2,TRBJ2-3,TGTGCCAGCAGCCAGGCTGGCGGGGGGGGGCAAGGTACGCAGTATTTT,CASSQAGGGGQGTQYF
TRBV4-1,once,TRBD1,TRBJ1-5,TGCGCCAGCAGCCACCGTCAGGGGGGCTTTCAGCCCCAGCATTTT,CASSHRQGGFQPQHF
TRBV3-1/TRBV3-2,.,.,TRBJ2-7,TGTGCCAGCAGCCAAGATGGACTTACTTTTTTCTACGAGCAGTACTTC,CASSQDGLTFFYEQYF
TRBV28,.,TRBD1,TRBJ2-5,TGTGCCAGCAATTTACCCCGGGACAGGGGACAGACCCAGTACTTC,CASNLPRDRGQTQYF
TRBV5-1,.,TRBD1,TRBJ2-7,TGCGCCAGCAGCTTGTTTGACAGGGGTTATCCATCCTACGAGCAGTACTTC,CASSLFDRGYPSYEQYF
TRBV5-6,.,TRBD1,TRBJ1-2,TGTGCCAGCAGCTTGCAGGCGGACAGGCTCCTGTTCGGCTACACCTTC,CASSLQADRLLFGYTF
TRBV28,.,TRBD2,TRBJ2-1,TGTGCCAGCAGTTCAGCGGGGGGCTACTCCTACAATGAGCAGTTCTTC,CASSSAGGYSYNEQFF
TRBV28,few,.,TRBJ1-5,TGTGCCAGCAGTTTACCGTATAGCAATCAGCCCCAGCATTTT,CASSLPYSNQPQHF
TRBV6-1,once,.,TRBJ1-5,TGTGCCAGCACCCAGATTGGGGGGAATCAGCCCCAGCATTTT,CASTQIGGNQPQHF
TRBV2,.,.,TRBJ1-6,TGTGCCAGCAGTCCGGTGCGTACAGGGCACTCCTATAATTCACCCCTCCACTTT,CASSPVRTGHSYNSPLHF
TRBV3-1/TRBV3-2,.,.,TRBJ1-1,TGTGCCAGCAGCCAAGAGGGGAGCAACACTGAAGCTTTCTTT,CASSQEGSNTEAFF
TRBV27,.,TRBD1,TRBJ1-6,TGTGCCAGCAGTGTCACAGGGGTTATCTATAATTCACCCCTCCACTTT,CASSVTGVIYNSPLHF
TRBV11-2,.,TRBD2,TRBJ2-7,TGTGCCAGCAGCTTAGCCTTGCGGGAGCTGTCCTACGAGCAGTACTTC,CASSLALRELSYEQYF
TRBV6-5,.,TRBD1,TRBJ2-7,TGTGCCAGCAGCACCTGGACAGGGAAAGGTTACGAGCAGTACTTC,CASSTWTGKGYEQYF
TRBV29-1,.,.,TRBJ1-1,TGCAGCGTCCAGCCACAGGGATCTGAAGCTTTCTTT,CSVQPQGSEAFF
TRBV27,.,.,TRBJ2-2,TGTGCCAGCACCAATAGGGAGAGCGGGGAGCTGTTTTTT,CASTNRESGELFF
TRBV29-1,once,.,TRBJ2-7,TGCAGCGTTGAACAGAGGCGGGGCCCCGATTACGAGCAGTACTTC,CSVEQRRGPDYEQYF
TRBV29-1,few,.,TRBJ2-6,TGCAGCGTTGAAGATGGACTGATCTCTGGGGCCAACGTCCTGACTTTC,CSVEDGLISGANVLTF
TRBV7-8,.,TRBD2,TRBJ2-2,TGTGCCAGCAGCCCTGCCAGACTAGCGGGTTTGAACACCGGGGAGCTGTTTTTT,CASSPARLAGLNTGELFF
TRBV4-2,few,TRBD2,TRBJ2-2,TGTGCCAGCAGCCCGGCGGGGGGATACACCGGGGAGCTGTTTTTT,CASSPAGGYTGELFF
TRBV6-5,.,.,TRBJ2-7,TGTGCCAGCAGTTTCGGGACTCTTTCCTACGAGCAGTACTTC,CASSFGTLSYEQYF
TRBV29-1,.,.,TRBJ1-2,TGCAGCGTTGAGAAACAGGGAATTCCCTATGGCTACACCTTC,CSVEKQGIPYGYTF
TRBV6-1,.,.,TRBJ2-3,TGTGCCAGCAGTGCTGAACTCCCTTCTAGCGTGAGGACAGATACGCAGTATTTT,CASSAELPSSVRTDTQYF
TRBV5-1,.,TRBD1,TRBJ2-1,TGCGCCAGCAGCGGGGGACAGGATTACAATGAGCAGTTCTTC,CASSGGQDYNEQFF
TRBV5-4,.,.,TRBJ1-2,TGTGCCAGCAACGGAGGATCAGGGACTCGGGGTTACACCTTC,CASNGGSGTRGYTF
TRBV9,.,TRBD2,TRBJ2-5,TGTGCCAGCTCTAGACTAGCGGATAAAGAGACCCAGTACTTC,CASSRLADKETQYF
TRBV12-3/TRBV12-4,once,.,TRBJ2-5,TGTGCCAGCAGTTTAATGGGGCGACGGCCCCAGTACTTC,CASSLMGRRPQYF
TRBV27,.,.,TRBJ1-5,TGTGCCAGCAGTTTACCAAATCAGCCCCAGCATTTT,CASSLPNQPQHF
TRBV9,.,TRBD2,TRBJ2-7,TGTGCCAGCAGCGCGACTAGCGGGGGGGCGAGGGAGCAGTACTTC,CASSATSGGAREQYF
TRBV4-1,.,.,TRBJ1-3,TGCGCCAGCAGCCAACAGGGAATCTCTGGAAACACCATATATTTT,CASSQQGISGNTIYF
TRBV12-3/TRBV12-4,.,.,TRBJ1-1,TGTGCCAGCAGTTTCCCCTTTTTCACTGAAGCTTTCTTT,CASSFPFFTEAFF
TRBV20-1,.,.,TRBJ2-1,TGCAGTGAGGAGGGGTTCAATGAGCAGTTCTTC,CSEEGFNEQFF
TRBV27,.,.,TRBJ1-1,TGTGCCAGCAGTCCGACCCACAGGGCTGAAGCTTTCTTT,CASSPTHRAEAFF
TRBV18,.,.,TRBJ1-4,TGTGCCAGCTCGCCCAACAGGGCTGGTACTAATGAAAAACTGTTTTTT,CASSPNRAGTNEKLFF
TRBV6-4,.,.,TRBJ2-7,TGTGCCAGCAGTGAGTCGCGGGACCGCCAGGACTCCTACGAGCAGTACTTC,CASSESRDRQDSYEQYF
TRBV7-9,.,.,TRBJ1-1,TGTGCCAGCAGCTTATCAAGCCCCCTGACTTACACTGAAGCTTTCTTT,CASSLSSPLTYTEAFF
TRBV5-4,.,TRBD1,TRBJ1-2,TGTGCCAGCAGCTTAGACAGGGTGAACTATGGCTACACCTTC,CASSLDRVNYGYTF
TRBV12-3/TRBV12-4,.,.,TRBJ1-1,TGTGCCAGCATAGCCGAAATGAACACTGAAGCTTTCTTT,CASIAEMNTEAFF
TRBV6-2/TRBV6-3,.,TRBD2,TRBJ2-5,TGTGCCAGCAGTTACGCAAGCGGGGTCCCCTACTTC,CASSYASGVPYF
TRBV19,.,.,TRBJ1-1,TGTGCCAGTACCCATACAGGCGGCCCTGACACTGAAGCTTTCTTT,CASTHTGGPDTEAFF
TRBV18,.,TRBD2,TRBJ2-7,TGTGCCAGCTCCCCGACTTCTAGCGGGGGGTCAGTCGAGCAGTACTTC,CASSPTSSGGSVEQYF
TRBV5-1,few,TRBD1,TRBJ1-2,TGCGCCAGCAGCTTGACAGGGGATATGGTATATGGCTACACCTTC,CASSLTGDMVYGYTF
TRBV3-1/TRBV3-2,.,.,TRBJ2-3,TGTGCCAGCAGCCCGGGTGGGGGCCTGGGCACAGATACGCAGTATTTT,CASSPGGGLGTDTQYF
TRBV3-1/TRBV3-2,.,.,TRBJ2-1,TGTGCCAGCACCCACGGGGTAGGGACTCCCTCCTACAATGAGCAGTTCTTC,CASTHGVGTPSYNEQFF
TRBV18,.,TRBD2,TRBJ2-1,TGTGCCAGCTCACCACCGCCTAGCGGGGTACATAGCTCCTACAATGAGCAGTTCTTC,CASSPPPSGVHSSYNEQFF
TRBV4-1,.,TRBD2,TRBJ2-1,TGCGCCAGCAGATTGACTAGCGGAGCACAGCTCAATGAGCAGTTCTTC,CASRLTSGAQLNEQFF
TRBV9,.,TRBD1,TRBJ2-7,TGTGCCAGCAGTGCAGGGGGTGTGCAGTACTTC,CASSAGGVQYF
TRBV21-1,.,.,TRBJ2-2,TGTCCCGGACAGGTTGGCACCGGGGAGCTGTTTTTT,CPGQVGTGELFF
TRBV9,.,TRBD2,TRBJ2-3,TGTGCCAGCAGCCCATCGAGCGGGGCAGATACGCAGTATTTT,CASSPSSGADTQYF
TRBV28,.,.,TRBJ1-3,TGTGCCAGCATCTTACGGAACACCATATATTTT,CASILRNTIYF
TRBV27,.,TRBD1,TRBJ1-5,TGTGCCAGCAGTTGGGGGGGACAGGATAGCAATCAGCCCCAGCATTTT,CASSWGGQDSNQPQHF